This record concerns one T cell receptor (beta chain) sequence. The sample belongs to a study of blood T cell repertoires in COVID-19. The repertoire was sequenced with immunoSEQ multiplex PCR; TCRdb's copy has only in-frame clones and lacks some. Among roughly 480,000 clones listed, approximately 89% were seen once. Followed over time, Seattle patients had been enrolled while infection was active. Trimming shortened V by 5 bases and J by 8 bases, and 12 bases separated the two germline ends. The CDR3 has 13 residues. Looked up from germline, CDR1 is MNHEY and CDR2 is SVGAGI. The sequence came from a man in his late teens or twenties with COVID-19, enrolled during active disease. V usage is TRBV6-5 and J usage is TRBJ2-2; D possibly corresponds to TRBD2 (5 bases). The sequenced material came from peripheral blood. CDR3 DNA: TGTGCCAGCAGTCGAACAGCGGTGGGGGAGCTGTTTTTT. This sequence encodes CASSRTAVGELFF.